This T cell receptor beta chain stems from a study of blood T cell repertoires in COVID-19. About the study: Samples representing acute and convalescent COVID-19 were sourced from the United States, Italy and Spain. T cells, B-cell-depleted T cells, or PBMCs supplied cDNA or gDNA.

Enrolled during active infection, Seattle patients were then followed longitudinally. Germline-derived CDR1 and CDR2 are MNHNS and SASEGT. Trimming pared 4 bases from V and 2 bases from J, leaving 19 bases between. This CDR3 is 17 amino acids long. How the authors handled the data: Estimation of nucleated cell counts was performed using reference gene primer amplification. Measured with immunoSEQ multiplex PCR; TCRdb has only the in-frame clones, and not every one. Clone size and the V and J calls come from that table; the DNA yielded D and trimming. The sample includes over 75,000 clones, almost 90% of them seen just once.

This chain joins TRBV6-1 and TRBJ2-3; possibly TRBD2 for D (6 bases). This TCR was recovered from a man aged 50 to 60 with COVID-19, enrolled during active disease. Sequencing used peripheral blood. The CDR3 protein is CASSGFSGTQDTDTQYF. The CDR3 coding sequence is TGTGCCAGCAGTGGGTTCTCCGGGACTCAAGACACAGATACGCAGTATTTT.